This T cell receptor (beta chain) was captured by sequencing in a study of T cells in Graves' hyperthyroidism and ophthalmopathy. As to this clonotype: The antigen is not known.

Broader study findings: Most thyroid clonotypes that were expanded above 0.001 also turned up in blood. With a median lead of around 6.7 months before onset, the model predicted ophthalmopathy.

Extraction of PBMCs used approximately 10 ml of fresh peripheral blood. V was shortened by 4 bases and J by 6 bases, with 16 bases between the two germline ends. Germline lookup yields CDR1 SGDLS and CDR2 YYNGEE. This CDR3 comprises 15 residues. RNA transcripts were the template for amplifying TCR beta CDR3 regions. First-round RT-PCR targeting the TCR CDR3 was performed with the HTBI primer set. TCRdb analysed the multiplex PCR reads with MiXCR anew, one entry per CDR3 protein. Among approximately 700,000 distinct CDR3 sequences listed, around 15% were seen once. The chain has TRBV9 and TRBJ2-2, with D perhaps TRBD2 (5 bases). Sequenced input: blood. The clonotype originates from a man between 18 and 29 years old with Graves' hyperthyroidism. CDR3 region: CASSSRTGRAGELFF. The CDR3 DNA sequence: TGTGCCAGCAGCAGCCGTACGGGAAGGGCCGGGGAGCTGTTTTTT.